Listed here are 31 T cell receptor beta chains from one sample, sequenced in a study of molecular identifiers for immune sequencing clone quantification. TCRdb analysed the PCR reads with MiXCR anew, one entry per CDR3 protein. The sample carries 460,000 or so distinct CDR3 sequences, 20% to 25% recorded once. Sequencing was carried out using naive CD8+ T cells from blood, with Jurkat cell RNA spiked in. The subset: FACS-sorted CD8+CD4-CCR7+CD45RA+ naive T cells. The source is a human donor in good health. Some libraries in this study had Jurkat cell RNA spiked in.

This clonotype was detected only a few times. V usage is TRBV12-3 or TRBV12-4 and J usage is TRBJ2-1, with D tentatively TRBD1 (5 bases). The CDR3 consists of 16 residues. Trimming left V 5 bases short and J 4 bases short, with 18 bases between. The CDR3 DNA is TGTGCCAGCAGTCCCCACTTGGTGGGGCGGTACAATGAGCAGTTCTTC. This translates into CASSPHLVGRYNEQFF.

Ten or more counts support this clonotype. The chain uses TRBV6-5 and TRBJ2-3, with 8 bases lining up with TRBD1. This CDR3 has 19 residues. Germline-derived CDR1 and CDR2 are MNHEY and SVGAGI. V lost 0 bases to trimming and J lost 3 bases; unmatched junction nucleotides: 14. In nucleotides, the CDR3 is TGTGCCAGCAGTTACTCGGTTTCCCGGACAGGGCTAGAAACAGATACGCAGTATTTT. This sequence encodes CASSYSVSRTGLETDTQYF.

Ten or more counts support this clonotype. V is TRBV30 and J is TRBJ2-7; a weak D match, TRBD2 (5 bases). Per the germline V gene, CDR1 is GTSNPN and CDR2 is SVGIG (reference sequence). There are 15 residues in the CDR3. The germline V and J ends were trimmed by 1 base and 7 bases, with 20 bases remaining between them. The CDR3 DNA reads TGTGCCTGGAGTGCCCCTCTGTGGAGCCCGGGGGAGCAGTACTTC. This translates into CAWSAPLWSPGEQYF.

Points on this clonotype: A much larger clonotype is one base distant, so this may be a read error. V gene TRBV29-1 combines with J gene TRBJ1-4; D is unclear. The CDR3 extends over 11 amino acids. Germline CDR1 reads SQVTM; CDR2 reads ANQGSEA. The CDR3 DNA reads as TGCAACGCGAAGGCCTTTGGATTTTCGTTTTTT. As protein: CNAKAFGFSFF.

This clonotype was observed a few times. The chain carries TRBV7-9 and TRBJ2-1; no reliable D call. Trimming took off 3 bases at V and 5 bases at J, with 5 bases between the two ends. The CDR3 sequence is 12 residues long. Germline-derived CDR1 and CDR2 are SEHNR and FQNEAQ (reference sequence). The CDR3 loop reads CASSFLNNEQFF. The CDR3 DNA sequence: TGTGCCAGCAGCTTTTTAAACAATGAGCAGTTCTTC. Full variable domain (remainder filled in from reference TRBV7-9 and TRBJ2-1): DTGVSQNPRHKITKRGQNVTFRCDPISEHNRLYWYRQTLGQGPEFLTYFQNEAQLEKSRLLSDRFSAERPKGSFSTLEIQRTEQGDSAMYLCASSFLNNEQFFGPGTRLTVL.

The table lists this clonotype with many counts. Here the CDR3 reads CASSSAGYQETQYF. The CDR3 DNA sequence: TGTGCCAGCAGCTCGGCGGGATACCAAGAGACCCAGTACTTC. The rearrangement uses TRBV11-2 and TRBJ2-5, with D tentatively TRBD2 (6 bases). V was pared by 4 bases and J by 0 bases, with 9 bases between. Per germline, CDR1 SGHAT and CDR2 FQNNGV. The CDR3 covers 14 residues.

The chain couples TRBV15 to TRBJ2-7; the D call may be TRBD1 or TRBD2 (6 bases each). Trimming took off 3 bases at V and 0 bases at J, with 24 bases between the two ends. The CDR3 totals 19 residues. In germline, CDR1 is LNHNV, CDR2 YYDKDF (reference sequence). CDR3 DNA sequence: TGTGCCACCAGCAGTGGGGGGACCCACTTAACAGGGTTCTCCTACGAGCAGTACTTC. It is translated as CATSSGGTHLTGFSYEQYF. The full variable domain, in which reference TRBV15 and TRBJ2-7 provide the parts outside the CDR3, is DAMVIQNPRYQVTQFGKPVTLSCSQTLNHNVMYWYQQKSSQAPKLLFHYYDKDFNNEADTPDNFQSRRPNTSFCFLDIRSPGLGDTAMYLCATSSGGTHLTGFSYEQYFGPGTRLTVT.

The CDR3 DNA sequence: TGTGCCAGCAGTGAAATTGTGGGGTACGGATACGAGCAGTACTTC. This gives the protein CASSEIVGYGYEQYF. The chain recombines TRBV6-1 with TRBJ2-7; no reliable D call. The CDR3 has 15 amino acids. In germline, CDR1 is MNHNS, CDR2 SASEGT. The V end lost 2 bases, the J end lost 4 bases, and 15 bases lay between the germline ends.

The chain combines TRBV6-5 with TRBJ1-4, with D tentatively TRBD1 (5 bases). Trimming removed 6 bases at V and 11 bases at J, with 16 bases between. Germline V lookup: CDR1 MNHEY, CDR2 SVGAGI. This CDR3 has 13 amino acids. CDR3 residues: CASSSGAQAKLFF. The DNA of the CDR3 is TGTGCCAGCAGCTCCGGGGCCCAGGCGAAACTGTTTTTT.

This clonotype was found a few times. The rearrangement joins TRBV12-5 to TRBJ2-1; D is undetermined. Trimming took off 5 bases at V and 4 bases at J, with 18 bases between the two ends. The CDR3 is 16 residues long. Germline V lookup: CDR1 LGHNT, CDR2 FRNRAP. CDR3 region: CASGPPQPRAYNEQFF. CDR3 coding DNA: TGTGCTAGTGGTCCCCCGCAGCCAAGGGCTTACAATGAGCAGTTCTTC.

In this sample, this clonotype turned up a few times. The V gene is TRBV19, the J gene TRBJ2-3, with a weak D call TRBD2 (6 bases). Trimming stripped 2 bases from V and 5 bases from J, with 11 bases between. The length of the CDR3 is 14 residues. Germline CDR1 and CDR2: LNHDA and SQIVND (reference sequence). The DNA of the CDR3 is TGTGCCAGTAGTATAATTACCGGGAGAGATACGCAGTATTTT. This sequence encodes CASSIITGRDTQYF.

This clonotype was picked up many times. J is TRBJ2-1 and V is TRBV7-2; 8 bases match TRBD2. The CDR3 runs 16 residues. Trimming took 5 bases from V and 4 from J; bases not matched to a gene: 10. CDR1 is SGHTA, CDR2 FQGNSA, per germline. The CDR3: CASSQRGLVQYNEQFF. In DNA, the CDR3 is TGTGCCAGCAGCCAAAGGGGACTAGTTCAGTACAATGAGCAGTTCTTC.

This clonotype was seen at least ten times. The V call is TRBV11-2, the J call TRBJ2-7; D is perhaps TRBD2 (5 bases). The germline gives CDR1 SGHAT, CDR2 FQNNGV. CDR3 length: 14 amino acids. V shed 4 bases and J shed 8 bases, with 18 bases lying between them. CDR3 loop: CASSSGKFGPKQYF. Written as DNA, the CDR3 is TGTGCCAGCAGCTCCGGGAAGTTTGGCCCTAAGCAGTACTTC.

This clonotype came up many times. V usage is TRBV30 and J usage is TRBJ2-1; 12 bases map to TRBD2. From germline, CDR1 is GTSNPN and CDR2 SVGIG (reference sequence). The J segment lost 6 bases and the V segment lost 0 bases, leaving 6 bases of the junction unmatched. This CDR3 has 16 residues. The CDR3 region has the DNA TGTGCCTGGAGTGTCCCGGGACTAGCGGGTTCCAATGAGCAGTTCTTC. It specifies CAWSVPGLAGSNEQFF.

This clonotype was seen more than once but under ten times. This chain connects TRBV30 to TRBJ2-3; tentative D call: TRBD1 (6 bases). CDR3 length: 17 residues. In germline, CDR1 is GTSNPN, CDR2 SVGIG (reference sequence). The V and J ends lost 5 bases and 2 bases respectively, with 23 bases between them. This CDR3 reads CAWGHRDNIMATDTQYF. DNA of the CDR3: TGTGCCTGGGGACATAGGGACAATATAATGGCCACAGATACGCAGTATTTT.

This clonotype has more than one count but fewer than ten. The rearrangement joins TRBV18 to TRBJ2-7, with D perhaps matching TRBD2 (6 bases). Per the germline V gene, CDR1 is KGHSH and CDR2 is LQKENI. CDR3 length: 15 residues. The V and J ends lost 6 bases and 2 bases respectively, with 17 bases between them. The CDR3 DNA reads TGTGCCAGCTCCGACCACCTGGGGGGTGCCTACGAGCAGTACTTC. It yields the protein CASSDHLGGAYEQYF.

This clonotype was recorded a few times. The CDR3 sequence is CSARGRSGNEQFF. Here the CDR3 DNA reads TGCAGTGCTAGAGGTCGTAGCGGCAATGAGCAGTTCTTC. The chain combines TRBV20-1 with TRBJ2-1, with a weak D call TRBD2 (6 bases). The CDR3 is 13 amino acids. CDR1 and CDR2 from the germline V gene are DFQATT and SNEGSKA (reference sequence). V lost 1 base and J lost 6, with 10 bases in between.

J is TRBJ2-1 and V is TRBV5-1; D call uncertain. Looked up from germline, CDR1 is SGHRS and CDR2 is YFSETQ. Trimming took 4 bases from V and 6 from J, leaving 20 bases between them. The CDR3 has 16 residues. CDR3 in amino acids: CASSPRPARNSNEQFF. The CDR3 region has the DNA TGCGCCAGCAGCCCGCGCCCTGCCCGAAATAGCAATGAGCAGTTCTTC.

This clonotype was picked up many times. The chain recombines TRBV12-3 or TRBV12-4 with TRBJ2-5, with a weak D call TRBD2 (5 bases). V was shortened by 6 bases and J by 2 bases, with 10 bases between the two germline ends. CDR3 length: 13 residues. The CDR3 DNA reads as TGTGCCAGCAGGAGGGCCTTTCAAGAGACCCAGTACTTC. As protein: CASRRAFQETQYF.

About this clonotype itself: One base away lies a much larger clone, so this may be a sequencing read error. This chain links TRBV7-9 with TRBJ2-3, with D hard to call. The germline gives CDR1 SEHNR, CDR2 FQNEAQ (reference sequence). This CDR3 has 14 amino acids. V lost 3 bases to trimming and J lost 4 bases, with 11 bases between them. The CDR3 sequence is CASSLTLDSDTQYF. The DNA of the CDR3 is TGTGCCAGCAGCTTGACCCTAGATTCAGATACGCAGTATTTT.

A few counts support this clonotype. The chain employs TRBV6-5 and TRBJ1-6; D might be TRBD1 (5 bases). Looked up from germline, CDR1 is MNHEY and CDR2 is SVGAGI. V gave up 10 bases and J gave up 4 bases, with 14 bases separating them. This CDR3 has 14 residues. CDR3 nucleotides: TGTGCCACCCAGTCACAGGAATATAATTCACCCCTCCACTTT. Translating it yields CATQSQEYNSPLHF.

The table lists this clonotype with many counts. This chain uses TRBV7-2 with TRBJ2-7; 7 nucleotides align to TRBD2. CDR3 size: 13 residues. The germline V gene has CDR1 SGHTA and CDR2 FQGNSA. The junction had 5 bases not matched to a gene; V was cut back by 5 bases and J by 4 bases. The DNA for the CDR3 is TGTGCCAGCAGCGAGTCTAGCGGTTACGAGCAGTACTTC. This codes for CASSESSGYEQYF.

This clonotype has just a few counts. The rearrangement joins TRBV7-9 to TRBJ1-5, with a possible D match to TRBD1 (6 bases). CDR1 and CDR2 from the germline V gene are SEHNR and FQNEAQ (reference sequence). Trimming took 1 base from V and 0 from J, leaving 13 bases between them. The CDR3 extends over 17 amino acids. The CDR3 nucleotides read TGTGCCAGCAGCTTAGTTGGGGGGCCGTATAGCAATCAGCCCCAGCATTTT. Its protein is CASSLVGGPYSNQPQHF.

This clonotype was detected many times. V gene TRBV24-1 combines with J gene TRBJ2-1; the D is unclear. The V end was cut by 4 bases, the J end by 6 bases, with 9 bases between. The CDR3 spans 13 residues. Germline V gives CDR1 KGHDR, CDR2 SFDVKD. The CDR3 protein is CATSDPPPNEQFF. The CDR3 DNA follows: TGTGCCACCAGTGACCCCCCTCCCAATGAGCAGTTCTTC.

This chain uses TRBV18 with TRBJ2-3; 8 bases are shared with TRBD1. The V gene's germline CDR1 is KGHSH and CDR2 LQKENI. V shed 6 bases and J 0 bases; nucleotides not matched to a gene: 17. CDR3 size: 19 residues. This CDR3 reads CASSPVATGGVTSTDTQYF. The CDR3 nucleotides are TGTGCCAGCTCTCCAGTCGCCACAGGGGGTGTAACTAGCACAGATACGCAGTATTTT.

Many counts were recorded for this clonotype. V and J are TRBV28 and TRBJ1-5; 10 nucleotides agree with TRBD1. This CDR3 spans 15 amino acids. After removal of 6 bases from V and 5 bases from J, the junction contained 7 bases not matched to a gene. The germline gives CDR1 MDHEN, CDR2 SYDVKM. CDR3 DNA sequence: TGTGCCAGCAGCGAACGGACAGGGGGGGATCAGCCCCAGCATTTT. Translating gives CASSERTGGDQPQHF. The full variable domain, completed using reference TRBV28 and TRBJ1-5, is DVKVTQSSRYLVKRTGEKVFLECVQDMDHENMFWYRQDPGLGLRLIYFSYDVKMKEKGDIPEGYSVSREKKERFSLILESASTNQTSMYLCASSERTGGDQPQHFGDGTRLSIL.

At least ten counts were recorded for this clonotype. V is TRBV28 and J is TRBJ2-7, with no clear D. Germline V gene lookup returns CDR1 MDHEN and CDR2 SYDVKM. This CDR3 has 13 residues. Between the trimmed V and J ends, which lost 4 bases and 6 bases, there was a span of 13 bases. The CDR3: CASSSVRPGEQYF. CDR3 nucleotides: TGTGCCAGCAGTTCCGTTCGCCCAGGCGAGCAGTACTTC.

To note about this clonotype: This may arise from a read error, as a much more abundant clone is one base away. The rearrangement joins TRBV28 to TRBJ2-3; tentatively, D is TRBD2 (5 bases). V lost 8 bases to trimming and J lost 3 bases, with 15 bases between them. Germline loops: CDR1 MDHEN, CDR2 SYDVKM. The length of the CDR3 is 14 residues. CDR3 sequence: CASEGRERTDTQYF. The CDR3 DNA is TGTGCCAGCGAGGGCAGAGAAAGAACAGATACGCAGTATTTT.

This clonotype was detected ten times or more. This chain uses TRBV24-1 with TRBJ2-3; D is possibly TRBD1 (5 bases). Between the trimmed V and J ends, which lost 7 bases and 0 bases, there was a span of 10 bases. CDR3 size: 14 residues. Germline values: CDR1 KGHDR, CDR2 SFDVKD. The CDR3 bases are TGTGCCACCAGCCCAGGGTCTAGCACAGATACGCAGTATTTT. It specifies CATSPGSSTDTQYF.

Turning to this clonotype: The final CDR3 position lacks the conserved phenylalanine or tryptophan, pointing to a likely read error. The J gene is TRBJ1-5, the V gene TRBV5-6; no firm D call. The germline CDR1 and CDR2 sequences are SGHDT and YYEEEE. V was cut by 2 bases and J by 0 bases, with 6 bases left in between. The CDR3 is 14 residues long. In DNA, the CDR3 is TGTGCCAGCAGCTTTGGACTTAGCAATCAGCCCCAGCATTCT. Amino acids: CASSFGLSNQPQHS.

This clonotype was recorded many times. This rearrangement joins TRBV9 to TRBJ2-5; possible D gene TRBD2, 6 bases. Germline V gene sequence: CDR1 SGDLS, CDR2 YYNGEE. The V end was cut by 3 bases, the J end by 5 bases, with 17 bases between. CDR3 length: 15 amino acids. The chain's CDR3 is CASSGGTGAHETQYF. For the CDR3, the DNA is TGTGCCAGCAGCGGAGGGACTGGTGCTCACGAGACCCAGTACTTC. Variable domain in full (rest from reference TRBV9 and TRBJ2-5): DSGVTQTPKHLITATGQRVTLRCSPRSGDLSVYWYQQSLDQGLQFLIQYYNGEERAKGNILERFSAQQFPDLHSELNLSSLELGDSALYFCASSGGTGAHETQYFGPGTRLLVL.